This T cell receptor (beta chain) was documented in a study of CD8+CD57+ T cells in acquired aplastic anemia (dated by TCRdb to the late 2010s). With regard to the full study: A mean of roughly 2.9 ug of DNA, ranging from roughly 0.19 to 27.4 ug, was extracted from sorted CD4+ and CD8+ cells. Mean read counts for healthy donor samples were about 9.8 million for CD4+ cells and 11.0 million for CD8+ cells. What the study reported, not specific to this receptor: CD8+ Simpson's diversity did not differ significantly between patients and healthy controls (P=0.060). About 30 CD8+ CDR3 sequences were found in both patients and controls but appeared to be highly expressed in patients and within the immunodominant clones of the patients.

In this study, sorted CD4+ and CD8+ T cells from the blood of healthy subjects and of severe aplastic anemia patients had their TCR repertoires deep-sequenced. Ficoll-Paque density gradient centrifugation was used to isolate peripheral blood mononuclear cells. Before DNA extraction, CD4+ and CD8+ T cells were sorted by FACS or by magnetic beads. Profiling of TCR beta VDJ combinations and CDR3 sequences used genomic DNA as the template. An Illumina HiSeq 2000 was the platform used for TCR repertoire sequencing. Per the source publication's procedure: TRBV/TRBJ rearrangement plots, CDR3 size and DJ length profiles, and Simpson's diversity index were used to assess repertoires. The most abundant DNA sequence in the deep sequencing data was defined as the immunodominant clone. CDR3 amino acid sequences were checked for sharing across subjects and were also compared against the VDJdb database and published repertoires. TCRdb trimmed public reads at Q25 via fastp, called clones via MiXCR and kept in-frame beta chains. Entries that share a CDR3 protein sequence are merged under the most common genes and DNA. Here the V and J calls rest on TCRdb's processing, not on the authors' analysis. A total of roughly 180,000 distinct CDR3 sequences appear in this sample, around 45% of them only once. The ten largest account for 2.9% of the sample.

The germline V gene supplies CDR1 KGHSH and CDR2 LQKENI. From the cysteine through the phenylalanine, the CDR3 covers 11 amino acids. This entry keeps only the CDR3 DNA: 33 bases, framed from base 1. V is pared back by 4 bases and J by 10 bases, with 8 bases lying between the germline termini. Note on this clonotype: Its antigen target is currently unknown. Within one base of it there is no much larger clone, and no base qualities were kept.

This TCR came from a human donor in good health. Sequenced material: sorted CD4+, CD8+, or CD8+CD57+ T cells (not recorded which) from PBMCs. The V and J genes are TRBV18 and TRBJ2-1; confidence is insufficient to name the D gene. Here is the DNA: TGTGCCAGCTCACTGTCCTACGAGCAGTTCTTC. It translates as CASSLSYEQFF.